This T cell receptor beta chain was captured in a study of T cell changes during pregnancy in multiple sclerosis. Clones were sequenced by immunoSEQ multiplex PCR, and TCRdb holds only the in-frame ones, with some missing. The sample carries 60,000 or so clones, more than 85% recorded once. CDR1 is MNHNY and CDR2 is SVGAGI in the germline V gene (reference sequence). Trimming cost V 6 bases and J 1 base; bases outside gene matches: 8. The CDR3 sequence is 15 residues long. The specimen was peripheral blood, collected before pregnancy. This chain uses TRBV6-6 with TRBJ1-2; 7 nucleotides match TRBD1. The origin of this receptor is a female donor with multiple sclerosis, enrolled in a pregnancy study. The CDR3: CASSNRQGGNYGYTF. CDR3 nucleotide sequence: TGTGCCAGCAGCAATCGACAGGGCGGTAACTATGGCTACACCTTC.